This T cell receptor beta chain came from a study of T-cell memory formation after mild COVID-19. Study results and limitations: Clones contracting across day 15 to 85 had a balanced CD4/CD8 profile; later expanding clones leaned CD4+. Pre-infection memory contained some responding clones, which suggested that cross-reactive memory had joined. Clones which contracted sat mainly in CM and EM if CD4+, and in EMRA if CD8+.

Constant-segment-primed 5'RACE gave TCR alpha and TCR beta cDNA libraries with sample barcodes and UMIs. MiXCR, run by TCRdb on the 5' RACE reads, gives a single entry per CDR3 protein. The data show 400,000 to 450,000 distinct CDR3 sequences, under 20% seen once. Germline V gene sequence: CDR1 LNHNV, CDR2 YYDKDF (reference sequence). V was clipped by 5 bases and J by 4 bases; unmatched bases: 8. The CDR3 consists of 14 residues. This clonotype has a handful of counts. Its antigen is unidentified. The V gene is TRBV15, the J gene TRBJ2-7; 7 nucleotides line up with TRBD1. This clonotype was obtained from a young man who had mild COVID-19 (a few samples of this study predate the infection). Cell type and time point are not known. Material: PBMCs or a T cell subset sorted from them (not recorded which). The CDR3 reads CATSGRRDSYEQYF. The DNA for the CDR3 is TGTGCCACCAGCGGCCGACGGGACAGTTACGAGCAGTACTTC.